Shown below are 17 T cell receptor beta chains from a single sample sequenced in a study of vaccination and CD4 T cells after COVID-19 (dated by TCRdb to between 2020 and 2023). Antigens of these TCRs are unknown. Per the publication, the treatment or condition label means: roughly 10-day PBMC culture with coronavirus spike peptide pools or control peptides (ViraFEST assay). The receptor library was made with PCR. Sequencing relied on an Illumina iSeq 100. DNA from cultured CD4+ T cells underwent TCR sequencing with the Oncomine TCR Beta short-read assay at the Johns Hopkins FTIC core. TCRdb reprocessed the public reads (quality trimming at Q25 with fastp, clone calling with MiXCR) and kept in-frame beta chains. Each CDR3 protein appears once, grouped with its most common genes and DNA. The sample table lists about 7,300 distinct CDR3 sequences, approximately 55% of them with a count of one. Roughly 35% of the sample rests with the top ten.

The sample consisted of CD4+ T cells from blood, cultured in vitro. Receptors originate from a human donor who had recovered from COVID-19.

The chain has TRBV6-2 or TRBV6-3 and TRBJ1-6, with D possibly matching TRBD1 (5 bases). The CDR3 contains 12 residues. V lost 8 bases to trimming and J lost 10 bases, with 12 bases between them. The germline CDR1 and CDR2 sequences are MNHEY and SVGEGT. CDR3 sequence (DNA): TGTGCCAGCGGTGACAGTTTCTCACCCCTCCACTTT. Its translation: CASGDSFSPLHF.

The sample holds a few counts of this clonotype. This chain uses TRBV19 with TRBJ1-6; a weak D match, TRBD1 (5 bases). The CDR3 consists of 15 residues. The V gene's germline CDR1 is LNHDA and CDR2 SQIVND (reference sequence). Deletions cut 6 bases from V and 8 bases from J, with 17 bases between. CDR3 DNA sequence: TGTGCCAGTAGAAACAGGCTCGTGGACTATTCACCCCTCCACTTT. Translation: CASRNRLVDYSPLHF.

The CDR3 nucleotides are TGTGCCAGCAGTGACAGGGTTGGAGGCTACAATGAGCAGTTCTTC. This encodes CASSDRVGGYNEQFF. The chain recombines TRBV6-1 with TRBJ2-1, with D perhaps being TRBD1 or TRBD2 (5 bases each). Between the trimmed V and J ends, which lost 3 bases and 3 bases, there was a span of 12 bases. This CDR3 contains 15 residues. The V gene's germline CDR1 is MNHNS and CDR2 SASEGT.

The rearrangement joins TRBV6-2 or TRBV6-3 to TRBJ2-7, with TRBD2 as a possible D gene (6 bases). With 4 bases removed from V and 6 bases from J, the gap between germline ends came to 16 bases. There are 14 residues in the CDR3. Germline lookup yields CDR1 MNHEY and CDR2 SVGEGT. CDR3 nucleotide sequence: TGTGCCAGCAGTTTGGAGGGGCGCTTGGGCGAGCAGTACTTC. Encoded protein: CASSLEGRLGEQYF.

This clonotype was detected only a few times. The genes are TRBV20-1 and TRBJ1-3; 9 positions match TRBD1. The CDR3 is made up of 13 amino acids. Losses at the gene ends were 6 bases for V and 7 bases for J; bases not matched to a gene: 7. The germline V gene encodes CDR1 DFQATT and CDR2 SNEGSKA (reference sequence). The chain's CDR3 is CSAPDRGANTIYF. In DNA form, the CDR3 reads TGCAGTGCCCCGGACAGGGGAGCGAACACCATATATTTT.

The V gene is TRBV6-1, the J gene TRBJ1-1; the D gene is possibly TRBD1 (5 bases). Germline V gives CDR1 MNHNS, CDR2 SASEGT. V was cut by 10 bases and J by 3 bases, with 15 bases left in between. The CDR3 has 13 amino acids. The CDR3 protein is CATTRGRDTEAFF. In DNA, the CDR3 is TGTGCCACCACTAGGGGTAGGGACACTGAAGCTTTCTTT.

The chain is built from TRBV28 and TRBJ1-2, with D possibly matching TRBD1 (5 bases). Trimming removed 9 bases from V and 2 bases from J, with 16 bases in between. The CDR3 loop spans 14 amino acids. Germline values: CDR1 MDHEN, CDR2 SYDVKM. The CDR3 coding sequence is TGTGCCAGGGGGGGAGGGCAGCTAAACTATGGCTACACCTTC. Its translation: CARGGGQLNYGYTF.

The gene calls are TRBV7-2 and TRBJ2-5; D gene unclear. V was pared by 1 base and J by 2 bases, with 2 bases between. CDR3 length: 12 amino acids. Per the germline V gene, CDR1 is SGHTA and CDR2 is FQGNSA. The chain's CDR3 is CASSLGQETQYF. The CDR3 coding sequence is TGTGCCAGCAGCTTAGGGCAAGAGACCCAGTACTTC.

This clonotype showed up just a few times. The chain couples TRBV7-2 to TRBJ2-7; 10 bases are a match to TRBD1. Germline V gene sequence: CDR1 SGHTA, CDR2 FQGNSA. This CDR3 is built from 16 residues. V lost 5 bases, J lost 4 bases, and 11 bases stayed unmatched. The CDR3 here is CASSPGPGTGVYEQYF. CDR3 coding DNA: TGTGCCAGCAGCCCAGGCCCCGGGACAGGGGTATACGAGCAGTACTTC.

The chain carries TRBV4-1 and TRBJ1-2, with D perhaps matching TRBD1 (6 bases). Germline values: CDR1 MGHRA, CDR2 YSYEKL. Trimming shortened V by 4 bases and J by 5 bases, and 14 bases separated the two germline ends. The CDR3 is made up of 14 amino acids. CDR3 region: CASSPGQGSYGYTF. The CDR3 region has the DNA TGCGCCAGCAGCCCGGGCCAGGGGAGTTATGGCTACACCTTC.

This clonotype was recorded a few times. The chain uses TRBV6-1 and TRBJ1-5; tentative D call: TRBD1 (6 bases). Germline lookup yields CDR1 MNHNS and CDR2 SASEGT. V was cut by 6 bases and J by 0 bases, with 12 bases left in between. CDR3 size: 15 residues. The CDR3 spells CASRLDSNSNQPQHF. CDR3 sequence (DNA): TGTGCCAGCAGGCTGGACAGTAATAGCAATCAGCCCCAGCATTTT.

The V gene is TRBV19, the J gene TRBJ1-1; D is possibly TRBD1 (5 bases). V shed 3 bases and J shed 4 bases, with 21 bases lying between them. The CDR3 sequence is 17 residues long. CDR1 LNHDA and CDR2 SQIVND come from the germline V gene (reference sequence). The CDR3 protein is CASSIASLSGRGTEAFF. The CDR3 DNA sequence: TGTGCCAGTAGTATCGCATCCTTGTCGGGGCGCGGCACTGAAGCTTTCTTT. Together with reference TRBV19 and TRBJ1-1, the CDR3 gives the full variable domain: DGGITQSPKYLFRKEGQNVTLSCEQNLNHDAMYWYRQDPGQGLRLIYYSQIVNDFQKGDIAEGYSVSREKKESFPLTVTSAQKNPTAFYLCASSIASLSGRGTEAFFGQGTRLTVV.

The rearrangement joins TRBV19 to TRBJ1-2; D is undetermined. The CDR3 is 14 residues long. V gave up 5 bases and J gave up 4 bases, with 14 bases separating them. CDR1 is LNHDA and CDR2 is SQIVND in the germline V gene (reference sequence). The CDR3 DNA is TGTGCCAGTAGTTCCAAAGCCCAGTCCTATGGCTACACCTTC. Its protein product is CASSSKAQSYGYTF.

The chain employs TRBV7-2 and TRBJ2-7; D assignment may be TRBD1 or TRBD2 (5 bases each). The CDR3 spans 12 residues. Germline V CDR1 and CDR2: SGHTA, FQGNSA. With 2 bases removed from V and 7 bases from J, the gap between germline ends came to 9 bases. The CDR3 nucleotides are TGTGCCAGCAGCTTAATGAGGGGTGAGCAGTACTTC. Amino acid sequence: CASSLMRGEQYF.

The V call is TRBV7-2, the J call TRBJ2-2; the D gene is possibly TRBD2 (5 bases). Trimming removed 5 bases at V and 7 bases at J, with 17 bases between. Germline CDR1 is SGHTA and CDR2 is FQGNSA. CDR3 size: 15 residues. The CDR3 reads CASSRLNRRVGELFF. The CDR3, as DNA: TGTGCCAGCAGCCGACTAAATCGCCGAGTCGGGGAGCTGTTTTTT.

The V call is TRBV6-2 or TRBV6-3, the J call TRBJ2-1; 10 bases are a match to TRBD2. Germline V gene sequence: CDR1 MNHEY, CDR2 SVGEGT. Unmatched junction bases numbered 10, after V lost 10 bases and J lost 7 bases. The CDR3 has 14 amino acids. CDR3 DNA sequence: TGTGCCACCTCCATAGCGGGGGGTGTTAATGAGCAGTTCTTC. Its protein product is CATSIAGGVNEQFF.

In its sample, this clonotype was seen once. This chain links TRBV28 with TRBJ2-5; 7 positions match TRBD1. Trimming removed 6 bases from V and 5 bases from J; junction bases left unmatched: 6. The CDR3 runs 13 residues. The germline gives CDR1 MDHEN, CDR2 SYDVKM. The CDR3 loop is CASRKGASETQYF. Written as DNA, the CDR3 is TGTGCCAGCAGAAAGGGGGCGAGTGAGACCCAGTACTTC.